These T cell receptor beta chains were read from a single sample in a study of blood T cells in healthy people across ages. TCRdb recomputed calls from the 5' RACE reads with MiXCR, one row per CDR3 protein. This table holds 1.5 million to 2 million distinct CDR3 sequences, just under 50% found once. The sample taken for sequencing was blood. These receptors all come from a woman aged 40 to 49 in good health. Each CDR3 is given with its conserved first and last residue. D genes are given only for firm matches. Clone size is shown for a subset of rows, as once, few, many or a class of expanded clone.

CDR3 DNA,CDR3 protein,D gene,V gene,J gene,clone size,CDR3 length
TGTGCCAGCAGTTACGCAACGGGACAGGAGATCTATGGCTACACCTTC,CASSYATGQEIYGYTF,TRBD1,TRBV6-5,TRBJ1-2,NA,16
TGTGCCAGCAACCGGGCCCTTGGGGCTAGCGGGGGTGCGAACAATGAGCAGTACTTC,CASNRALGASGGANNEQYF,TRBD2,TRBV9,TRBJ2-5,once,19
TGCAGCGCCAAGGGACGGGCCACTAGCACAGATACGCAGTATTTT,CSAKGRATSTDTQYF,NA,TRBV20-1,TRBJ2-3,NA,15
TGTGCCAGCAAGAGGACTAGCCCGGAAGAGACCCAGTACTTC,CASKRTSPEETQYF,TRBD2,TRBV2,TRBJ2-5,NA,14
TGTGCCAGCAGCTTGAAGGGTGCCAATCAGCCCCAGCATTTT,CASSLKGANQPQHF,NA,TRBV7-9,TRBJ1-5,NA,14
TGTGCCAGCAGTCCCCGAGGAGACAGGGGGCAGTACGGCTACACCTTC,CASSPRGDRGQYGYTF,TRBD1,TRBV6-1,TRBJ1-2,few,16
TGTGCCAGCAGCCAACTCTCTGCCGGGAATTCACCCCTCCACTTT,CASSQLSAGNSPLHF,NA,TRBV3-1,TRBJ1-6,NA,15
TGTGCCAGTAGTATCACAGGGGGGGGATACAATGAGCAGTTCTTC,CASSITGGGYNEQFF,NA,TRBV19,TRBJ2-1,NA,15
TGTGCCACCAGTGAATCCGGCGCAGCAAAAAACATTCAGTACTTC,CATSESGAAKNIQYF,NA,TRBV24-1,TRBJ2-4,few,15
TGTGCCAGCAGCGCCCCTTCCCACGGGACTAGCGGGGGGGCAGGTGATACGCAGTATTTT,CASSAPSHGTSGGAGDTQYF,TRBD2,TRBV9,TRBJ2-3,NA,20
TGCAGTGCTAGTTCCGGACAAACTTACAATGAGCAGTTCTTC,CSASSGQTYNEQFF,NA,TRBV20-1,TRBJ2-1,NA,14
TGTGCCAGCGGGGATCCGGGGACAGGGTCGAGCAATCAGCCCCAGCATTTT,CASGDPGTGSSNQPQHF,TRBD1,TRBV6-2/TRBV6-3,TRBJ1-5,NA,17
TGTGCCAGCAGCCGAAATTCCCTGACAGTTTCCTATGGCTACACCTTC,CASSRNSLTVSYGYTF,NA,TRBV7-2,TRBJ1-2,once,16
TGTGCCATCAGTGCAACTCAGGGGCGGGGGATTCAAGAGACCCAGTACTTC,CAISATQGRGIQETQYF,NA,TRBV10-3,TRBJ2-5,NA,17
TGTGCCAGCACCAAGCCGCCCTACAATGAGCAGTTCTTC,CASTKPPYNEQFF,NA,TRBV7-9,TRBJ2-1,NA,13
TGCAGTGCTGGAAAAAGCGGGGGTGAGACCCAGTACTTC,CSAGKSGGETQYF,TRBD2,TRBV20-1,TRBJ2-5,few,13
TGTGCCAGCTGCGGGACAGGGGTGCATGGCTACACCTTC,CASCGTGVHGYTF,TRBD1,TRBV6-2/TRBV6-3,TRBJ1-2,few,13
TGCGCCAGCAGGGGGGCCGACAGGGGGTTGGAGACCCAGTACTTC,CASRGADRGLETQYF,TRBD1,TRBV4-1,TRBJ2-5,few,15
TGTGCCAGCAGCCAAGACGCGACAGGGGGTGGGGTTCAGCCCCAGCATTTT,CASSQDATGGGVQPQHF,TRBD1,TRBV4-2,TRBJ1-5,NA,17
TGCAGTGCTGCAGGGGGCTCCTTCTACGAGCAGTACTTC,CSAAGGSFYEQYF,TRBD1,TRBV20-1,TRBJ2-7,few,13
TGTGCCAGCACCGGGACAGGGACTCTTCTGGGCTACACCTTC,CASTGTGTLLGYTF,TRBD1,TRBV2,TRBJ1-2,NA,14
TGTGCCAGCAGCCAAGAGACACAGGGGGCCTATGGCTACACCTTC,CASSQETQGAYGYTF,TRBD1,TRBV4-2,TRBJ1-2,once,15
TGTGCCAGCGGCCCTGGAGATGGGGCCAACGTCCTGACTTTC,CASGPGDGANVLTF,NA,TRBV12-3/TRBV12-4,TRBJ2-6,NA,14
TGCAGCGGCGGGGTTGGGGGGGATGGCTACACCTTC,CSGGVGGDGYTF,NA,TRBV29-1,TRBJ1-2,NA,12
TGTGCCAGCAGATTGGGGCAGAATCAGCCCCAGCATTTT,CASRLGQNQPQHF,NA,TRBV6-2/TRBV6-3,TRBJ1-5,NA,13
TGCAGCGTCGAGGGGCCCTCGAGGGAGACCCAGTACTTC,CSVEGPSRETQYF,NA,TRBV29-1,TRBJ2-5,NA,13
TGTGCCAGCTCACCACTGGGACAGGGGGACATTCAGTACTTC,CASSPLGQGDIQYF,TRBD1,TRBV18,TRBJ2-4,NA,14
TGTGCCAGCAGCAATATTACAGGGGATTCGAATGAGCAGTTCTTC,CASSNITGDSNEQFF,NA,TRBV21-1,TRBJ2-1,NA,15
TGCAGCGCTCGGACTAGCGGCTCTGGGGCCAACGTCCTGACTTTC,CSARTSGSGANVLTF,TRBD2,TRBV29-1,TRBJ2-6,NA,15
TGTGCCAGCAGATCCGGACGGTCCCTGGGGGCCAACGTCCTGACTTTC,CASRSGRSLGANVLTF,NA,TRBV6-5,TRBJ2-6,once,16
TGTGCCAGCAGCTTGTTCGGGGGACCAAAGGATGGCTACACCTTC,CASSLFGGPKDGYTF,NA,TRBV5-5,TRBJ1-2,few,15
TGTGCCAGCAGCGTAGCGGCCGGGGGCTATGGCTACACCTTC,CASSVAAGGYGYTF,NA,TRBV9,TRBJ1-2,few,14
TGTGCCAGCAGCACCCTGAGGGCCCAAGGCGGGGAGCAGTACTTC,CASSTLRAQGGEQYF,NA,TRBV7-8,TRBJ2-7,NA,15
TGTGCCAGCAGTGAATTTTCCTACGAGCAGTACTTC,CASSEFSYEQYF,NA,TRBV2,TRBJ2-7,few,12
TGCAGTTCGGAGGGTGTTACAGATACGCAGTATTTT,CSSEGVTDTQYF,NA,TRBV20-1,TRBJ2-3,NA,12
TGTGCCAGCAGTTACCAGGCCAGCCCCTACGAGCAGTACTTC,CASSYQASPYEQYF,NA,TRBV6-6,TRBJ2-7,NA,14
TGCGCCAGCAGTCCTCGGGACAGGTCTTTAGCTAACTATGGCTACACCTTC,CASSPRDRSLANYGYTF,TRBD1,TRBV4-1,TRBJ1-2,NA,17
TGTGCCAGCAGTTATTCTGTCAGCGGGGGCATACCGTACCAAGAGACCCAGTACTTC,CASSYSVSGGIPYQETQYF,TRBD2,TRBV6-5,TRBJ2-5,few,19
TGTGCCAGCAGTTACACGCGTGGGGGCCCTCAAGAGACCCAGTACTTC,CASSYTRGGPQETQYF,NA,TRBV6-5,TRBJ2-5,NA,16
TGTGCCAGCAGTTTCCCCAAGGGGGTTTACACAGATACGCAGTATTTT,CASSFPKGVYTDTQYF,NA,TRBV6-2/TRBV6-3,TRBJ2-3,few,16
TGTGCCAGCAGTTTGGCCGGGTACGCGCAGTATTTT,CASSLAGYAQYF,NA,TRBV28,TRBJ2-3,NA,12
TGTGCCAGCAGCTTAGTAGTACGCGACACCTGGGGATCGCAGTATTTT,CASSLVVRDTWGSQYF,NA,TRBV7-6,TRBJ2-3,NA,16
TGTGCCAGCAGTGATTCTGCGGGGGAGCTCTACAATGAGCAGTTCTTC,CASSDSAGELYNEQFF,TRBD2,TRBV2,TRBJ2-1,NA,16
TGTGCCAGCAGCCCCGTAGAGCAGTACTTC,CASSPVEQYF,NA,TRBV6-2/TRBV6-3,TRBJ2-5,NA,10
TGTGCCAGCAGCTTGGGACTCTCTAACTATGGCTACACCTTC,CASSLGLSNYGYTF,NA,TRBV7-2,TRBJ1-2,many,14